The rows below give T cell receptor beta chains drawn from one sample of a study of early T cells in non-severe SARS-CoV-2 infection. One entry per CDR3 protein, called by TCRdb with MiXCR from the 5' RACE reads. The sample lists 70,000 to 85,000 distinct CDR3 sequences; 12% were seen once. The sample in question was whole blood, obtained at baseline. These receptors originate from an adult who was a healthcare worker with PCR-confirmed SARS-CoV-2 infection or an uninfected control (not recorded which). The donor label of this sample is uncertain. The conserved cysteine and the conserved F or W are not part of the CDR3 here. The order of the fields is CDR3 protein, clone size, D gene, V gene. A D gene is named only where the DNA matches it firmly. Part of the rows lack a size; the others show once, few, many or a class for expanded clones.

cdr3_aa: SAFISYGYT; clone_size: NA; d_call: NA; v_call: TRBV20-1
cdr3_aa: ASSLGWGRMNTEAF; clone_size: few; d_call: NA; v_call: TRBV7-6
cdr3_aa: ASSQGYRRDYGYT; clone_size: many; d_call: NA; v_call: TRBV18
cdr3_aa: ASSERSGRAGEQF; clone_size: NA; d_call: TRBD2; v_call: TRBV2
cdr3_aa: ASTSPAGETQY; clone_size: few; d_call: TRBD2; v_call: TRBV7-2
cdr3_aa: ASGLFTGGRTDTQY; clone_size: few; d_call: TRBD1; v_call: TRBV12-5
cdr3_aa: SARDSRQIYEQY; clone_size: few; d_call: NA; v_call: TRBV20-1
cdr3_aa: ASSAPDRGDQETQY; clone_size: many; d_call: TRBD1; v_call: TRBV10-2
cdr3_aa: ASSYQTGTSSGELF; clone_size: NA; d_call: TRBD2; v_call: TRBV6-5
cdr3_aa: ASGPTSQGKPYGYT; clone_size: NA; d_call: TRBD1; v_call: TRBV12-5
cdr3_aa: SARDPSASTDTQY; clone_size: many; d_call: NA; v_call: TRBV20-1
cdr3_aa: ASSLDSGAGETQY; clone_size: many; d_call: NA; v_call: TRBV11-2
cdr3_aa: ASRRIASYEQY; clone_size: NA; d_call: NA; v_call: TRBV7-2
cdr3_aa: ASSVGTSGGTDTQY; clone_size: NA; d_call: TRBD2; v_call: TRBV9
cdr3_aa: ASRSRGANSPLH; clone_size: many; d_call: NA; v_call: TRBV11-3
cdr3_aa: ASSLSSPTYNEQF; clone_size: many; d_call: NA; v_call: TRBV7-6
cdr3_aa: ASSQDDRGLTEAF; clone_size: many; d_call: TRBD1; v_call: TRBV4-1
cdr3_aa: SAREPGDRGTQY; clone_size: NA; d_call: NA; v_call: TRBV20-1
cdr3_aa: ATKGFNEQY; clone_size: NA; d_call: NA; v_call: TRBV19
cdr3_aa: ASSLIPYGYT; clone_size: few; d_call: NA; v_call: TRBV18
cdr3_aa: ASSPTLLPTEAF; clone_size: few; d_call: NA; v_call: TRBV14
cdr3_aa: ASSVRGPHYGYT; clone_size: many; d_call: TRBD1; v_call: TRBV19
cdr3_aa: ASLRTGGLFYGYT; clone_size: NA; d_call: TRBD1; v_call: TRBV12-3/TRBV12-4